The rows below give T cell receptor beta chains drawn from one sample of a study of PD-1 blockade in classical Hodgkin lymphoma. Measured with immunoSEQ multiplex PCR; TCRdb has only the in-frame clones, and not every one. The sample holds 35,000 to 45,000 clones, around 71% seen once. Sample: peripheral blood mononuclear cells (PBMCs), taken at baseline. These receptors were taken from a human donor with classical Hodgkin lymphoma. Both conserved end residues are part of each CDR3. The order of the fields is clone size, D gene, V gene, J gene, CDR3 protein, CDR3 DNA. A D gene is named only where the DNA matches it firmly. Part of the rows lack a size; the others show once, few, many or a class for expanded clones.

abundance: -; d_gene: -; v_gene: TRBV28; j_gene: TRBJ1-4; CDR3aa: CASSFNLGGLAEKLFF; CDR3nt: TGTGCCAGCAGTTTCAATCTGGGAGGTCTTGCTGAAAAACTGTTTTTT
abundance: few; d_gene: -; v_gene: TRBV10-3; j_gene: TRBJ2-2; CDR3aa: CAISGSGNTGELFF; CDR3nt: TGTGCCATCAGCGGCTCGGGGAACACCGGGGAGCTGTTTTTT
abundance: -; d_gene: -; v_gene: TRBV6-6; j_gene: TRBJ1-1; CDR3aa: CASSTPFGRTEAFF; CDR3nt: TGTGCCAGCAGTACCCCCTTCGGGCGGACTGAAGCTTTCTTT
abundance: -; d_gene: -; v_gene: TRBV4-2; j_gene: TRBJ2-5; CDR3aa: CASTSGVTGETQYF; CDR3nt: TGTGCCAGCACCAGTGGGGTTACGGGGGAGACCCAGTACTTC
abundance: -; d_gene: -; v_gene: TRBV27; j_gene: TRBJ1-1; CDR3aa: CASSLQVMNTEAFF; CDR3nt: TGTGCCAGCAGTTTGCAGGTTATGAACACTGAAGCTTTCTTT
abundance: -; d_gene: TRBD2; v_gene: TRBV6-1; j_gene: TRBJ2-7; CDR3aa: CASSAQAGGSSYEQYF; CDR3nt: TGTGCCAGCAGTGCGCAAGCCGGGGGGTCTTCCTACGAGCAGTACTTC
abundance: -; d_gene: -; v_gene: TRBV6-5; j_gene: TRBJ1-3; CDR3aa: CASSYSTGPLGNTIYF; CDR3nt: TGTGCCAGCAGTTACTCAACAGGGCCCCTTGGAAACACCATATATTTT
abundance: few; d_gene: -; v_gene: TRBV7-9; j_gene: TRBJ1-1; CDR3aa: CASSPPQGVLNTEAFF; CDR3nt: TGTGCCAGCAGCCCCCCTCAAGGAGTGCTGAACACTGAAGCTTTCTTT
abundance: -; d_gene: TRBD2; v_gene: TRBV27; j_gene: TRBJ2-1; CDR3aa: CASSFPSGYNEQFF; CDR3nt: TGTGCCAGCAGTTTCCCTAGCGGCTACAATGAGCAGTTCTTC
abundance: once; d_gene: -; v_gene: TRBV29-1; j_gene: TRBJ2-3; CDR3aa: CSGGEGLEGTQYF; CDR3nt: TGCAGCGGGGGCGAGGGGCTGGAAGGTACGCAGTATTTT
abundance: -; d_gene: TRBD1; v_gene: TRBV18; j_gene: TRBJ1-5; CDR3aa: CASSPPRQGLSNQPQHF; CDR3nt: TGTGCCAGCTCACCTCCGAGACAGGGTTTGAGCAATCAGCCCCAGCATTTT
abundance: -; d_gene: TRBD1; v_gene: TRBV2; j_gene: TRBJ2-7; CDR3aa: CATSRQGSSYEQYF; CDR3nt: TGTGCCACCTCCCGACAGGGCAGCTCCTACGAGCAGTACTTC
abundance: -; d_gene: TRBD1; v_gene: TRBV13; j_gene: TRBJ2-1; CDR3aa: CASSLALGQGDNEQFF; CDR3nt: TGTGCCAGCAGCTTAGCCCTGGGACAGGGAGACAATGAGCAGTTCTTC
abundance: -; d_gene: -; v_gene: TRBV27; j_gene: TRBJ1-1; CDR3aa: CASSTRIFFRGNTEAFF; CDR3nt: TGTGCCAGCAGTACACGAATCTTTTTCAGGGGGAACACTGAAGCTTTCTTT
abundance: -; d_gene: -; v_gene: TRBV18; j_gene: TRBJ1-2; CDR3aa: CASSPTEHNYGYTF; CDR3nt: TGTGCCAGCTCACCGACAGAACACAACTATGGCTACACCTTC
abundance: -; d_gene: -; v_gene: TRBV19; j_gene: TRBJ2-7; CDR3aa: CASSNTYYEQYF; CDR3nt: TGTGCCAGTAGTAACACATATTACGAGCAGTACTTC
abundance: medium-sized; d_gene: -; v_gene: TRBV19; j_gene: TRBJ1-1; CDR3aa: CASSIARLATNTEAFF; CDR3nt: TGTGCCAGTAGTATAGCCCGGCTAGCAACCAACACTGAAGCTTTCTTT
abundance: medium-sized; d_gene: -; v_gene: TRBV28; j_gene: TRBJ2-1; CDR3aa: CASSLNSGGYNEQFF; CDR3nt: TGTGCCAGCAGTTTGAATAGCGGTGGGTACAATGAGCAGTTCTTC
abundance: -; d_gene: -; v_gene: TRBV6-5; j_gene: TRBJ2-5; CDR3aa: CASSYSGVWETQYF; CDR3nt: TGTGCCAGCAGTTACTCGGGGGTCTGGGAGACCCAGTACTTC
abundance: few; d_gene: -; v_gene: TRBV2; j_gene: TRBJ1-1; CDR3aa: CASRAHREGTEAFF; CDR3nt: TGTGCCAGCAGGGCCCACAGGGAAGGGACTGAAGCTTTCTTT
abundance: -; d_gene: TRBD2; v_gene: TRBV27; j_gene: TRBJ2-7; CDR3aa: CASSLGGGNEQYF; CDR3nt: TGTGCCAGCAGTTTAGGCGGGGGGAACGAGCAGTACTTC
abundance: -; d_gene: TRBD2; v_gene: TRBV27; j_gene: TRBJ2-5; CDR3aa: CASSPIAGGGETQYF; CDR3nt: TGTGCCAGCAGTCCCATCGCGGGAGGTGGAGAGACCCAGTACTTC
abundance: -; d_gene: -; v_gene: TRBV5-4; j_gene: TRBJ2-1; CDR3aa: CASSPGGGNEQFF; CDR3nt: TGTGCCAGCAGCCCCGGTGGAGGTAATGAGCAGTTCTTC
abundance: -; d_gene: -; v_gene: TRBV9; j_gene: TRBJ2-1; CDR3aa: CASSVGNNPYNEQFF; CDR3nt: TGTGCCAGCAGCGTAGGCAACAACCCCTACAATGAGCAGTTCTTC
abundance: few; d_gene: -; v_gene: TRBV6-1; j_gene: TRBJ1-2; CDR3aa: CASSEALHGFGYTF; CDR3nt: TGTGCCAGCAGTGAAGCATTGCACGGCTTCGGCTACACCTTC
abundance: -; d_gene: TRBD2; v_gene: TRBV5-1; j_gene: TRBJ2-2; CDR3aa: CASSLYGGLAGANGELFF; CDR3nt: TGCGCCAGCAGCTTGTATGGAGGGCTAGCGGGAGCGAACGGGGAGCTGTTTTTT
abundance: medium-sized; d_gene: -; v_gene: TRBV2; j_gene: TRBJ2-7; CDR3aa: CASSEAWGSSYEQYF; CDR3nt: TGTGCCAGCAGTGAAGCTTGGGGGAGCTCCTACGAGCAGTACTTC
abundance: large; d_gene: -; v_gene: TRBV7-3; j_gene: TRBJ2-5; CDR3aa: CASSLGLGGETQYF; CDR3nt: TGTGCCAGCAGCTTGGGACTGGGGGGAGAGACCCAGTACTTC
abundance: few; d_gene: -; v_gene: TRBV7-2; j_gene: TRBJ2-1; CDR3aa: CASSLGRAEVYNEQFF; CDR3nt: TGTGCCAGCAGCTTAGGCCGGGCCGAGGTTTACAATGAGCAGTTCTTC
abundance: few; d_gene: TRBD1; v_gene: TRBV6-5; j_gene: TRBJ1-5; CDR3aa: CASSYGGQGGQPQHF; CDR3nt: TGTGCCAGCAGTTACGGAGGACAGGGGGGTCAGCCCCAGCATTTT
abundance: few; d_gene: TRBD2; v_gene: TRBV4-3; j_gene: TRBJ2-7; CDR3aa: CASSQGAGDYEQYF; CDR3nt: TGCGCCAGCAGCCAGGGAGCGGGAGACTACGAGCAGTACTTC
abundance: medium-sized; d_gene: -; v_gene: TRBV4-1; j_gene: TRBJ2-5; CDR3aa: CASSQAGEETQYF; CDR3nt: TGCGCCAGCAGCCAAGCCGGTGAAGAGACCCAGTACTTC
abundance: -; d_gene: -; v_gene: TRBV27; j_gene: TRBJ1-4; CDR3aa: CASSLGVGRQEKLFF; CDR3nt: TGTGCCAGCAGTTTAGGGGTTGGGCGACAAGAAAAACTGTTTTTT
abundance: -; d_gene: -; v_gene: TRBV9; j_gene: TRBJ2-7; CDR3aa: CASSVSPDRQGGHEQYF; CDR3nt: TGTGCCAGCAGCGTCTCTCCGGATCGACAGGGAGGACACGAGCAGTACTTC
abundance: -; d_gene: -; v_gene: TRBV5-6; j_gene: TRBJ2-1; CDR3aa: CATLIRRDVGRRGNEQFF; CDR3nt: TGCGCCACTTTAATCCGGAGGGATGTGGGGCGGAGGGGGAATGAGCAGTTCTTC
abundance: -; d_gene: -; v_gene: TRBV5-5; j_gene: TRBJ2-2; CDR3aa: CASSLAFGGKPATGELFF; CDR3nt: TGTGCCAGCAGCTTGGCTTTTGGAGGGAAGCCCGCCACCGGGGAGCTGTTTTTT
abundance: -; d_gene: -; v_gene: TRBV6-5; j_gene: TRBJ1-1; CDR3aa: CASSPPGANTEAFF; CDR3nt: TGTGCCAGCAGTCCACCGGGGGCAAACACTGAAGCTTTCTTT
abundance: -; d_gene: TRBD1; v_gene: TRBV4-2; j_gene: TRBJ1-2; CDR3aa: CASSQGTGAYYGYTF; CDR3nt: TGTGCCAGCAGCCAAGGGACAGGGGCTTACTATGGCTACACCTTC
abundance: -; d_gene: -; v_gene: TRBV10-3; j_gene: TRBJ1-1; CDR3aa: CAISEKGPMNTEAFF; CDR3nt: TGTGCCATCAGTGAGAAGGGACCTATGAACACTGAAGCTTTCTTT
abundance: -; d_gene: TRBD1; v_gene: TRBV6-5; j_gene: TRBJ1-5; CDR3aa: CASSSTGGQPQHF; CDR3nt: TGTGCCAGCAGTTCGACAGGGGGTCAGCCCCAGCATTTT
abundance: many; d_gene: -; v_gene: TRBV30; j_gene: TRBJ1-3; CDR3aa: CAWSGGNTIYF; CDR3nt: TGTGCCTGGAGTGGTGGGAACACCATATATTTT
abundance: -; d_gene: TRBD1; v_gene: TRBV19; j_gene: TRBJ2-5; CDR3aa: CASSVLGTVQETQYF; CDR3nt: TGTGCCAGTAGTGTACTTGGGACAGTACAAGAGACCCAGTACTTC